Described below is a single TCR beta chain sequence and its context. Authors' processing steps: Scientists estimated how many nucleated cells there were by amplifying reference gene primers. Only in-frame clones appear in the TCRdb table, and some are missing; sequencing was by immunoSEQ multiplex PCR. V, J and clone size are those of that table, while D and trimming were read from the DNA. The data show about 210,000 clones, approximately 80% seen once. The CDR3 consists of 15 residues. CDR1 and CDR2 from the germline V gene are SNHLY and FYNNEI. The V end lost 7 bases, the J end lost 5 bases, and 20 bases lay between the germline ends. The sample belongs to a study of blood T cell repertoires in COVID-19. Across the whole study: COVID-19 samples from acute and convalescent phases originated in the United States, Italy and Spain.

The clonotype originates from a man aged 35-49 years who had recovered from COVID-19. This chain joins TRBV2 and TRBJ2-5, with unresolved D. The sample was peripheral blood. DNA of the CDR3: TGTGCCAGCAACCCTACACCTTTTCTAGGCGAGACCCAGTACTTC. Amino acids: CASNPTPFLGETQYF.